The 18 T cell receptor beta chains given below trace back to one sample, sequenced in a study of blood T cell repertoires in COVID-19. TCRdb keeps only in-frame clones here, not all; method: immunoSEQ multiplex PCR. The sample gives a few hundred thousand clones, around 83% of which show up once; around 5% is in the top ten. The sequencing input was PBMCs or T cells enriched from blood (not recorded which). All receptors come from a woman aged 50 to 60 who had recovered from COVID-19.

CDR3 loop: CASSYFRDSGSPLHF. The CDR3 DNA reads as TGTGCCAGCAGTTACTTCCGGGACAGCGGATCACCCCTCCACTTT. The rearrangement uses TRBV6-2 or TRBV6-3 and TRBJ1-6, with 7 bases identical to TRBD1. The CDR3 sequence is 15 residues long. With V trimmed by 1 base and J by 10 bases, 7 bases remained unmatched. From germline, CDR1 is MNHEY and CDR2 SVGEGT.

On this clone: Additional DNA sequences in this sample encode the identical CDR3. The V gene is TRBV7-2, the J gene TRBJ1-2; TRBD1 agrees at 9 bases. J was trimmed by 8 bases and V by 5 bases; bases with no gene match: 6. The CDR3 sequence is 13 residues long. Looked up from germline, CDR1 is SGHTA and CDR2 is FQGNSA. The CDR3 loop is CASSTGTGNGYTF. The CDR3 coding sequence is TGTGCCAGCAGCACAGGGACAGGGAACGGCTACACCTTC.

This clone was observed a handful of times. The gene calls are TRBV20-1 and TRBJ1-6; D gene uncertain. The CDR3 length is 14 residues. Trimming removed 3 bases from V and 6 bases from J, with 12 bases in between. Germline CDR1 is DFQATT and CDR2 is SNEGSKA (reference sequence). The CDR3 spells CSASFLEGNSPLHF. CDR3 DNA sequence: TGCAGTGCTAGTTTCCTGGAGGGTAATTCACCCCTCCACTTT.

DNA for the CDR3: TGTGCCAGCAGTGGGGACAGTGGACGTTCCTACGAGCAGTACTTC. Translating it yields CASSGDSGRSYEQYF. V is TRBV2 and J is TRBJ2-7, with 7 bases that match TRBD1. From germline, CDR1 is SNHLY and CDR2 FYNNEI. J was trimmed by 1 base and V by 4 bases; bases with no gene match: 7. This CDR3 has 15 residues. The entire variable domain, with the rest obtained from reference TRBV2 and TRBJ2-7, is as follows: EPEVTQTPSHQVTQMGQEVILRCVPISNHLYFYWYRQILGQKVEFLVSFYNNEISEKSEIFDDQFSVERPDGSNFTLKIRSTKLEDSAMYFCASSGDSGRSYEQYFGPGTRLTVT.

The genes are TRBV18 and TRBJ2-5, with TRBD1 matching 7 bases. The CDR3 is 16 residues long. V shed 5 bases and J 4 bases; nucleotides not matched to a gene: 13. Looked up from germline, CDR1 is KGHSH and CDR2 is LQKENI. In nucleotides, the CDR3 is TGTGCCAGCTCAGAAACGGGACAGATAAAATTAGAGACCCAGTACTTC. Amino acids: CASSETGQIKLETQYF.

The V call is TRBV10-3, the J call TRBJ2-3, with 7 bases fitting TRBD2. The CDR3 is 14 amino acids. With 11 bases clipped from V and 0 bases from J, the junction kept 8 bases outside the gene matches. Germline lookup yields CDR1 ENHRY and CDR2 SYGVKD. CDR3 in DNA: TGTGCCGCGGGCACTAGCGCTAGCACAGATACGCAGTATTTT. It codes for CAAGTSASTDTQYF.

The V gene is TRBV4-1, the J gene TRBJ2-1; no firm D call. Trimming took off 0 bases at V and 5 bases at J, with 20 bases between the two ends. The CDR3 has 18 amino acids. Germline V lookup: CDR1 MGHRA, CDR2 YSYEKL. Written as DNA, the CDR3 is TGCGCCAGCAGCCAAGAACCCCAGAGGCAGCAATTTCACAATGAGCAGTTCTTC. Residues: CASSQEPQRQQFHNEQFF.

CDR3 coding DNA: TGTGCCAGCAGTCGTGGGGACTACTATGGCTACACCTTC. Translation gives CASSRGDYYGYTF. The J gene is TRBJ1-2, the V gene TRBV6-5; tentative D call: TRBD1 (5 bases). Deletions cut 5 bases from V and 3 bases from J, with 10 bases between. The CDR3 is made up of 13 amino acids. Germline CDR1 reads MNHEY; CDR2 reads SVGAGI.

V gene TRBV2 combines with J gene TRBJ2-7, with 8 positions matching TRBD2. J was trimmed by 5 bases and V by 5 bases; bases with no gene match: 14. The CDR3 totals 16 residues. CDR1 and CDR2 from the germline V gene are SNHLY and FYNNEI. For the CDR3, the DNA is TGTGCCAGCAGTCCCGCGCAGGGCGGGAGGTTCCACGAGCAGTACTTC. The encoded protein is CASSPAQGGRFHEQYF. The complete variable domain, with remaining parts taken from reference TRBV2 and TRBJ2-7, reads EPEVTQTPSHQVTQMGQEVILRCVPISNHLYFYWYRQILGQKVEFLVSFYNNEISEKSEIFDDQFSVERPDGSNFTLKIRSTKLEDSAMYFCASSPAQGGRFHEQYFGPGTRLTVT.

This clone was picked up a small number of times. This rearrangement joins TRBV11-1 to TRBJ1-2; D is ambiguous. The CDR3 extends over 15 amino acids. Germline V lookup: CDR1 SGHAT, CDR2 FQDESV (reference sequence). V was shortened by 5 bases and J by 4 bases, with 17 bases between the two germline ends. This CDR3 reads CASSPPTSGIYGYTF. The CDR3 DNA sequence: TGTGCCAGCAGCCCCCCCACTTCGGGAATCTATGGCTACACCTTC.

The chain links TRBV4-2 to TRBJ1-1; D call uncertain. The CDR3 consists of 11 residues. Trimming left V 0 bases short and J 11 bases short, with 7 bases between. Germline V gene lookup returns CDR1 LGHNA and CDR2 YNFKEQ. The CDR3 loop reads CASSQDGSAFF. DNA of the CDR3: TGTGCCAGCAGCCAAGATGGGAGTGCTTTCTTT.

This chain uses TRBV27 with TRBJ1-2, with D possibly TRBD1 on 6 matching bases. The CDR3 runs 15 residues. Trimming left V 4 bases short and J 3 bases short, with 15 bases between. Germline values: CDR1 MNHEY, CDR2 SMNVEV (reference sequence). This CDR3 reads CASSSYPGGDYGYTF. The CDR3 DNA sequence: TGTGCCAGCAGTTCGTACCCGGGGGGCGACTATGGCTACACCTTC.

This clone was detected only a few times. The genes are TRBV15 and TRBJ1-1, with D possibly being TRBD1 (6 bases). V was trimmed by 2 bases and J by 4 bases, leaving 8 bases between them. The germline CDR1 and CDR2 sequences are LNHNV and YYDKDF (reference sequence). The CDR3 runs 13 residues. The CDR3 reads CATSRQGITEAFF. The CDR3 region has the DNA TGTGCCACCAGCAGACAGGGGATCACTGAAGCTTTCTTT.

This clone came up a few times. The rearrangement uses TRBV11-3 and TRBJ2-3; D perhaps matches TRBD1 (6 bases). This CDR3 has 15 amino acids. Germline lookup yields CDR1 SGHNT and CDR2 YENEEA. V was shortened by 1 base and J by 6 bases, with 14 bases between the two germline ends. CDR3 bases: TGTGCCAGCAGCTTAGTGTCAGGGGCCAGGGATACGCAGTATTTT. Its protein is CASSLVSGARDTQYF.

Notes on this clone: Other DNA sequences in this specimen translate into the identical CDR3. V and J are TRBV29-1 and TRBJ1-2, with TRBD1 matching 9 bases. Per germline, CDR1 SQVTM and CDR2 ANQGSEA. After removal of 4 bases from V and 6 bases from J, the junction contained 3 bases not matched to a gene. This CDR3 is built from 12 residues. The CDR3 sequence: CSVGGQGHGYTF. The CDR3 DNA reads TGCAGCGTTGGAGGACAGGGGCATGGCTACACCTTC. Together with reference TRBV29-1 and TRBJ1-2, the CDR3 gives the full variable domain: SAVISQKPSRDICQRGTSLTIQCQVDSQVTMMFWYRQQPGQSLTLIATANQGSEATYESGFVIDKFPISRPNLTFSTLTVSNMSPEDSSIYLCSVGGQGHGYTFGSGTRLTVV.

The chain employs TRBV11-3 and TRBJ2-3; 12 bases align to TRBD2. With 2 bases clipped from V and 5 bases from J, the junction kept 11 bases outside the gene matches. The CDR3 contains 18 residues. Germline V gene lookup returns CDR1 SGHNT and CDR2 YENEEA. CDR3 bases: TGTGCCAGCAGCTTACCTAGCGGGGGGGAGAGGTCAGGAGATACGCAGTATTTT. Protein product: CASSLPSGGERSGDTQYF.

The rearrangement uses TRBV19 and TRBJ1-2; perhaps TRBD1 as D (6 bases). CDR1 and CDR2 (germline): LNHDA, SQIVND (reference sequence). The CDR3 sequence is 16 residues long. The V end was cut by 3 bases, the J end by 11 bases, with 25 bases between. The CDR3 bases are TGTGCCAGTAGTATGCGCACAGGGATGTTTAAAATCGGTTACACCTTC. It is translated as CASSMRTGMFKIGYTF.

The CDR3 sequence is CSVEGARGSIGGYTF. The CDR3 bases are TGCAGCGTTGAAGGGGCGCGGGGGTCTATTGGTGGCTACACCTTC. The gene calls are TRBV29-1 and TRBJ1-2, with D tentatively TRBD1 (5 bases). This CDR3 has 15 residues. V was trimmed by 1 base and J by 7 bases, leaving 19 bases between them. The germline CDR1 and CDR2 sequences are SQVTM and ANQGSEA.